The 30 T cell receptor beta chains listed next were all sequenced from one sample in a study of blood T cell repertoires in COVID-19. Sequencing used immunoSEQ multiplex PCR; TCRdb keeps in-frame clones, though not all of them. The table includes 200,000 to 250,000 clones, around nine tenths detected once. The sample was peripheral blood. Source of these receptors: a young man with active or convalescent COVID-19.

This chain links TRBV7-9 with TRBJ1-6; D unclear. V dropped 5 bases and J dropped 9 bases, with 8 bases sitting between them. This CDR3 contains 12 residues. Germline V lookup: CDR1 SEHNR, CDR2 FQNEAQ (reference sequence). CDR3 in amino acids: CASSLPGSPLHF. CDR3 DNA: TGTGCCAGCAGCCTACCCGGTTCACCCCTCCACTTT.

V is TRBV27 and J is TRBJ2-2; the D gene is possibly TRBD2 (6 bases). Looked up from germline, CDR1 is MNHEY and CDR2 is SMNVEV (reference sequence). The V and J ends lost 8 bases and 1 base respectively, with 17 bases between them. The CDR3 length is 16 residues. The CDR3 loop reads CASLPGRGMNTGELFF. The CDR3 bases are TGTGCCAGCCTCCCGGGACGCGGGATGAACACCGGGGAGCTGTTTTTT.

The chain links TRBV4-3 to TRBJ2-1, with a possible D match to TRBD2 (6 bases). Germline V gene data show CDR1 as LGHNA and CDR2 as YSLEER. The CDR3 has 14 residues. Trimming left V 0 bases short and J 12 bases short, with 15 bases between. CDR3: CASSQENFAGRQFF. The CDR3 bases are TGCGCCAGCAGCCAAGAAAATTTCGCGGGGCGGCAGTTCTTC.

The chain employs TRBV5-6 and TRBJ2-1; the match to TRBD2 covers 7 bases. CDR3 length: 16 amino acids. Trimming cost V 4 bases and J 4 bases; bases outside gene matches: 11. Germline CDR1 is SGHDT and CDR2 is YYEEEE. CDR3 bases: TGTGCCAGCAGCCCGGATTCGGGAGGAACATACAATGAGCAGTTCTTC. This codes for CASSPDSGGTYNEQFF.

The rearrangement links TRBV5-1 to TRBJ2-2; tentatively, D is TRBD2 (6 bases). V was trimmed by 2 bases and J by 7 bases, leaving 15 bases between them. The CDR3 covers 15 residues. Germline values: CDR1 SGHRS, CDR2 YFSETQ. The CDR3 nucleotides read TGCGCCAGCAGCTTTCGTCCGGGAGCGGTCGGGGAGCTGTTTTTT. Translation: CASSFRPGAVGELFF.

The V gene is TRBV3-1 (or the pseudogene TRBV3-2), the J gene TRBJ1-2, with D possibly matching TRBD1 (6 bases). The V end was cut by 2 bases, the J end by 3 bases, with 10 bases between. Germline V gene sequence: CDR1 LGHDT, CDR2 YNNKEL (reference sequence). The CDR3 is 14 residues long. CDR3 nucleotides: TGTGCCAGCAGCCAACAGGGGAGAGACTATGGCTACACCTTC. Its protein product is CASSQQGRDYGYTF.

This clone appeared once. The chain recombines TRBV3-1 (or the pseudogene TRBV3-2) with TRBJ1-5; D remains unclear. Germline V lookup: CDR1 LGHDT, CDR2 YNNKEL (reference sequence). Trimming shortened V by 4 bases and J by 15 bases, and 19 bases separated the two germline ends. The length of the CDR3 is 13 residues. CDR3 in DNA: TGTGCCAGCAGCCCATCCGTGGGCGGAGGACTGCATTTT. This translates into CASSPSVGGGLHF.

V gene TRBV5-5 combines with J gene TRBJ2-5; D ambiguous. V was clipped by 0 bases and J by 4 bases, with 10 bases between them. CDR1 and CDR2 from the germline V gene are SGHKS and YYEKEE (reference sequence). The CDR3 extends over 14 amino acids. In DNA, the CDR3 is TGTGCCAGCAGCTTGGACAGCTCTTCAGAGACCCAGTACTTC. Translating gives CASSLDSSSETQYF.

V is TRBV25-1 and J is TRBJ2-1, with D possibly being TRBD1 (6 bases). Trimming took off 2 bases at V and 6 bases at J, with 14 bases between the two ends. Germline V gene data show CDR1 as MGHDK and CDR2 as SYGVNS. The CDR3 sequence is 15 residues long. In DNA, the CDR3 is TGTGCCAGCAGTGAAACAGGGTACCTTGGCAATGAGCAGTTCTTC. It yields the protein CASSETGYLGNEQFF.

CDR3 sequence (DNA): TGCGCCAGCAGCTTCGGACAGGGAGCGACCTACGAGCAGTACTTC. Translating it yields CASSFGQGATYEQYF. V usage is TRBV5-1 and J usage is TRBJ2-7, with 8 nucleotides matching TRBD1. This CDR3 region has 15 residues. CDR1 is SGHRS, CDR2 YFSETQ, per germline. V trimming: 2 bases; J trimming: 2 bases; junction bases outside the gene matches: 6.

This clone was seen a few times. The genes are TRBV10-3 and TRBJ2-7; perhaps TRBD2 as D (5 bases). CDR1 ENHRY and CDR2 SYGVKD come from the germline V gene. V gave up 0 bases and J gave up 2 bases, with 14 bases separating them. This CDR3 spans 16 amino acids. The CDR3 spells CAISESPDSYPYEQYF. The CDR3 nucleotides read TGTGCCATCAGTGAGTCGCCGGACTCTTACCCCTACGAGCAGTACTTC.

The chain carries TRBV3-1 (or the pseudogene TRBV3-2) and TRBJ1-1; 7 nucleotides align to TRBD1. The V and J ends lost 5 bases and 1 base, in that order; junction bases with no gene match: 4. Germline CDR1 reads LGHDT; CDR2 reads YNNKEL (reference sequence). The CDR3 extends over 14 amino acids. This CDR3 reads CASSWTGENTEAFF. The CDR3 coding sequence is TGTGCCAGCAGCTGGACAGGAGAGAACACTGAAGCTTTCTTT.

This clone was observed a single time. V and J are TRBV10-1 and TRBJ1-1, with 7 bases matching TRBD1. This CDR3 has 14 amino acids. Per the germline V gene, CDR1 is WNHNN and CDR2 is SYGVQD (reference sequence). Losses at the gene ends were 6 bases for V and 1 base for J; bases not matched to a gene: 5. CDR3 bases: TGCGCCAGCAGACAAGACAGGGAGAACACTGAAGCTTTCTTT. Its protein is CASRQDRENTEAFF.

The chain couples TRBV6-2 or TRBV6-3 to TRBJ2-5, with D possibly TRBD1 on 6 matching bases. V was pared by 5 bases and J by 2 bases, with 15 bases between. CDR3 size: 15 residues. Germline V CDR1 and CDR2: MNHEY, SVGEGT. The CDR3 DNA reads as TGTGCCAGCAGTCGCAGGGGTTCGGGGCAAGAGACCCAGTACTTC. It codes for CASSRRGSGQETQYF.

The chain recombines TRBV30 with TRBJ2-7, with 8 bases that match TRBD2. The CDR3 is 15 residues long. V lost 0 bases to trimming and J lost 3 bases; unmatched junction nucleotides: 7. CDR1 GTSNPN and CDR2 SVGIG come from the germline V gene (reference sequence). DNA for the CDR3: TGTGCCTGGAGTGTACGGGGGGGATGGGGCTACGAGCAGTACTTC. This sequence encodes CAWSVRGGWGYEQYF.

The chain joins TRBV10-3 to TRBJ1-5; TRBD1 aligns across 10 bases. The CDR3 covers 14 residues. CDR1 and CDR2 (germline): ENHRY, SYGVKD. With V trimmed by 4 bases and J by 7 bases, 4 bases remained unmatched. The CDR3 spells CAISGDRGGQPQHF. The CDR3 nucleotides are TGTGCCATCAGTGGGGACAGGGGTGGACAGCCCCAGCATTTT.

The V and J genes are TRBV6-5 and TRBJ2-7; TRBD2 is a possible D gene (5 bases). The CDR3 has 14 residues. CDR1 MNHEY and CDR2 SVGAGI come from the germline V gene. Trimming removed 4 bases at V and 5 bases at J, with 15 bases between. The CDR3 loop reads CASSFERRDHEQYF. CDR3 nucleotides: TGTGCCAGCAGTTTCGAGCGGAGAGATCACGAGCAGTACTTC.

The J gene is TRBJ2-2, the V gene TRBV11-1, with TRBD2 identical over 7 bases. The germline V gene encodes CDR1 SGHAT and CDR2 FQDESV (reference sequence). The V segment lost 6 bases and the J segment 1 base; nucleotides outside the gene matches: 5. CDR3 length: 15 residues. CDR3 DNA sequence: TGTGCCAGCAGGGGGGGGTCTTTGAACACCGGGGAGCTGTTTTTT. The encoded protein is CASRGGSLNTGELFF.

The chain employs TRBV27 and TRBJ1-1; maybe TRBD1 (5 bases). The CDR3 consists of 14 residues. Germline V gene sequence: CDR1 MNHEY, CDR2 SMNVEV (reference sequence). V was pared by 6 bases and J by 1 base, with 12 bases between. The CDR3 sequence is CASSLDRGNTEAFF. In nucleotides, the CDR3 is TGTGCCAGCAGCCTCGACAGAGGGAACACTGAAGCTTTCTTT.

The V and J genes are TRBV29-1 and TRBJ2-7; D may be TRBD1 (5 bases). This CDR3 contains 13 residues. Trimming pared 2 bases from V and 3 bases from J, leaving 11 bases between. Per germline, CDR1 SQVTM and CDR2 ANQGSEA. This chain's CDR3 is CSVELGRGYEQYF. Here the CDR3 DNA reads TGCAGCGTTGAATTGGGGCGAGGCTACGAGCAGTACTTC.

The chain uses TRBV28 and TRBJ1-2, with a tentative D call TRBD1 (5 bases). The CDR3 has 17 amino acids. V shed 2 bases and J shed 0 bases, with 16 bases lying between them. The germline V gene has CDR1 MDHEN and CDR2 SYDVKM. CDR3 sequence: CASSLDAGIGSNYGYTF. The CDR3 DNA is TGTGCCAGCAGTTTAGATGCAGGGATTGGGTCTAACTATGGCTACACCTTC.

The chain is built from TRBV6-4 and TRBJ2-6, with 12 bases fitting TRBD1. Unmatched junction bases numbered 1, after V lost 1 base and J lost 0 bases. CDR1 is MRHNA and CDR2 is SNTAGT in the germline V gene. The CDR3 contains 18 residues. In DNA, the CDR3 is TGTGCCAGCAGTGACTGGGACAGGGGGCCCTCTGGGGCCAACGTCCTGACTTTC. Its protein is CASSDWDRGPSGANVLTF.

There are a few counts of this clone. The chain is built from TRBV20-1 and TRBJ1-1; possibly TRBD1 for D (6 bases). CDR1 DFQATT and CDR2 SNEGSKA come from the germline V gene (reference sequence). The ends were cut back, 3 bases at V and 2 bases at J, with 13 bases in the middle. The CDR3 sequence is 14 residues long. CDR3 in DNA: TGCAGTGCTAGTCCCGACAGGAGCAACACTGAAGCTTTCTTT. Encoded protein: CSASPDRSNTEAFF.

The chain joins TRBV30 to TRBJ1-4, with TRBD1 identical over 9 bases. The CDR3 consists of 14 residues. Unmatched junction bases numbered 8, after V lost 7 bases and J lost 5 bases. Per the germline V gene, CDR1 is GTSNPN and CDR2 is SVGIG (reference sequence). The CDR3 coding sequence is TGTGCCTCTTCCTCCGGGACAGGGAATGAAAAACTGTTTTTT. It yields the protein CASSSGTGNEKLFF. Filled out from reference TRBV30 and TRBJ1-4, the complete variable domain reads SQTIHQWPATLVQPVGSPLSLECTVEGTSNPNLYWYRQAAGRGLQLLFYSVGIGQISSEVPQNLSASRPQDRQFILSSKKLLLSDSGFYLCASSSGTGNEKLFFGSGTQLSVL.

V usage is TRBV15 and J usage is TRBJ1-3, with D maybe TRBD1 (6 bases). The CDR3 is 13 amino acids. Germline lookup yields CDR1 LNHNV and CDR2 YYDKDF (reference sequence). Trimming removed 4 bases at V and 9 bases at J, with 13 bases between. The CDR3 protein is CATSTNRVSTIYF. The CDR3 bases are TGTGCCACCAGCACCAACAGGGTCTCCACCATATATTTT.

The V gene is TRBV28, the J gene TRBJ1-2; no clear D. The ends were cut back, 5 bases at V and 5 bases at J, with 12 bases in the middle. This CDR3 is built from 13 residues. Germline assignment: CDR1 MDHEN and CDR2 SYDVKM. The CDR3 DNA reads TGTGCCAGCAGTCCCTACTCACGTTATGGCTACACCTTC. It specifies CASSPYSRYGYTF.

V gene TRBV9 combines with J gene TRBJ1-2, with 7 bases fitting TRBD1. CDR1 is SGDLS, CDR2 YYNGEE, per germline. CDR3 length equals 15 residues. The V segment lost 7 bases and the J segment 8 bases; nucleotides outside the gene matches: 17. CDR3 DNA sequence: TGTGCCAGCGGTGACGTCGGGACAGACTTAAACGGCTACACCTTC. Protein sequence: CASGDVGTDLNGYTF.

The V and J genes are TRBV11-3 and TRBJ1-1, with a tentative D call TRBD1 (5 bases). V was shortened by 6 bases and J by 2 bases, with 10 bases between the two germline ends. Per the germline V gene, CDR1 is SGHNT and CDR2 is YENEEA. CDR3 length: 13 residues. The CDR3 region is CASSTGDNTEAFF. CDR3 bases: TGTGCCAGCAGTACAGGAGACAACACTGAAGCTTTCTTT.

The V gene is TRBV10-3, the J gene TRBJ1-6; 10 bases are a match to TRBD1. This CDR3 comprises 13 residues. CDR1 and CDR2 from the germline V gene are ENHRY and SYGVKD. Germline trimming cut 6 bases from V and 9 bases from J; bases unmatched to any gene: 2. CDR3 residues: CAIRGQGSSPLHF. DNA for the CDR3: TGTGCCATCAGGGGACAGGGGAGTTCACCCCTCCACTTT.

The rearrangement links TRBV5-1 to TRBJ2-7; no reliable D call. V was pared by 0 bases and J by 3 bases, with 7 bases between. This CDR3 spans 13 amino acids. Per the germline V gene, CDR1 is SGHRS and CDR2 is YFSETQ. CDR3 loop: CASSLGGDYEQYF. The CDR3 DNA sequence: TGCGCCAGCAGCTTGGGTGGAGACTACGAGCAGTACTTC.